This T cell receptor (beta chain) was sequenced for a study of blood T cell repertoires in COVID-19. Study in general: Researchers got acute and convalescent COVID-19 samples from the United States, Italy and Spain. Sources were T cells, B-cell-depleted T cells, or PBMCs; the material itself was cDNA or gDNA.

CDR3 length equals 15 residues. J gave up 3 bases and V 1 base, and 5 bases lay outside the gene matches. In germline, CDR1 is MGHRA, CDR2 YSYEKL. In the original workflow: Reference gene primer amplification gave nucleated cell count estimates. The table came from immunoSEQ multiplex PCR; TCRdb's copy has only in-frame clones and leaves some out. V and J calls and clone size are those listed in that table; D and trimming were worked out from the DNA. The sample includes 120,000 to 150,000 clones, more than 75% of them seen just once. Sequencing input: peripheral blood. This receptor was taken from a human donor in a cohort sampled during active COVID-19. The V gene is TRBV4-1, the J gene TRBJ1-1, with 7 bases that match TRBD1. The CDR3 protein is CASSQAGGRDTEAFF. CDR3 sequence (DNA): TGCGCCAGCAGCCAAGCAGGGGGTAGGGACACTGAAGCTTTCTTT.